What follows are 2 T cell receptor beta chains derived from one specimen sequenced in a study of OX40 agonist ivuxolimab in advanced cancers. Generated by immunoSEQ multiplex PCR, the TCRdb table keeps only in-frame clones and is missing some. Among around 32,000 clones listed, approximately 89% were seen once. Sequences were derived from CD4+ or CD8+ T cells sorted from blood, sampled in a trial of the OX40 agonist ivuxolimab. The origin of the receptors is an adult with an advanced solid tumor such as melanoma, head and neck, liver or kidney cancer.

V gene TRBV9 combines with J gene TRBJ2-2, with 7 bases that match TRBD2. The CDR3 contains 15 residues. CDR1 and CDR2 from the germline V gene are SGDLS and YYNGEE. V shed 0 bases, J shed 10 bases, and the junction held 9 bases outside the gene matches. The CDR3 is CASSVGGGRIEELFF. In nucleotides, the CDR3 is TGTGCCAGCAGCGTAGGAGGCGGGAGAATCGAGGAGCTGTTTTTT.

V gene TRBV27 combines with J gene TRBJ2-1; 9 positions agree with TRBD2. After removal of 4 bases from V and 2 bases from J, the junction contained 9 bases not matched to a gene. The germline CDR1 and CDR2 sequences are MNHEY and SMNVEV (reference sequence). The CDR3 extends over 17 amino acids. The CDR3 bases are TGTGCCAGCAGTTCCCCCTCAGCGGGAGGAGCCTACAATGAGCAGTTCTTC. The encoded protein is CASSSPSAGGAYNEQFF.